Described below is a single TCR beta chain sequence and its context. The data derive from a study of blood T cell repertoires in COVID-19. The overall study: Samples taken during acute and convalescent COVID-19 were collected in the United States, Italy and Spain. The analysed material was cDNA or gDNA that came from T cells, B-cell-depleted T cells, or PBMCs.

Original methodology: Amplification with reference gene primers provided the estimates of nucleated cell counts. Clones were sequenced by immunoSEQ multiplex PCR, and TCRdb holds only the in-frame ones, with some missing. The V and J calls and clone size come from that table; D and trimming were worked out from the DNA. The sample consists of roughly 240,000 clones, approximately 87% of them appearing once. This CDR3 comprises 15 residues. Trimming cost V 6 bases and J 4 bases; bases outside gene matches: 8. CDR1 LGHNT and CDR2 FRNRAP come from the germline V gene. The receptor comes from a man in his 60s who had recovered from COVID-19. The chain couples TRBV12-5 to TRBJ2-3; the match to TRBD2 covers 9 bases. Sequencing was carried out using peripheral blood. CDR3 in amino acids: CASGHSGRNSDTQYF. As DNA, the CDR3 is TGTGCTAGTGGCCATAGCGGGAGAAATTCAGATACGCAGTATTTT.